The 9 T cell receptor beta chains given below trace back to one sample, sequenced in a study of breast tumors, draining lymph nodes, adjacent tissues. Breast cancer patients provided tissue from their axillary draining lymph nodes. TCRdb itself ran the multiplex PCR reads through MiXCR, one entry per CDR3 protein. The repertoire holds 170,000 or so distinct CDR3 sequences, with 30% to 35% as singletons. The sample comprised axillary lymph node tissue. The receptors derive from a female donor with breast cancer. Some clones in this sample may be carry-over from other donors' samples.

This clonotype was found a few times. The CDR3 loop reads CSAGQFYEQYF. The CDR3 nucleotides read TGCAGTGCTGGGCAGTTCTACGAGCAGTACTTC. The rearrangement links TRBV20-1 to TRBJ2-7; D is undetermined. Trimming took 5 bases from V and 3 from J, leaving 8 bases between them. The CDR3 is made up of 11 amino acids. Germline V CDR1 and CDR2: DFQATT, SNEGSKA (reference sequence).

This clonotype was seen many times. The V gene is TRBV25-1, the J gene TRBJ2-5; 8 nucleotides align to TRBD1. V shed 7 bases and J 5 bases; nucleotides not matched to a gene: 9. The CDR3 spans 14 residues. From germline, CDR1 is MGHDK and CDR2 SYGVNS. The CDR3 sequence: CASTLTGGPETQYF. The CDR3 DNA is TGTGCCAGCACTCTTACAGGGGGGCCGGAGACCCAGTACTTC.

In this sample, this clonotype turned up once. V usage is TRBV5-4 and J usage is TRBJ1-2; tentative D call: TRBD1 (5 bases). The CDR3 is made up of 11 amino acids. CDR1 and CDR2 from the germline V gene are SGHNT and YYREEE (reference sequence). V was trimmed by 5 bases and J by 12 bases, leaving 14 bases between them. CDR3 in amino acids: CASRARDRDTF. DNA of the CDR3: TGTGCCAGCAGGGCACGGGACCGCGACACCTTC.

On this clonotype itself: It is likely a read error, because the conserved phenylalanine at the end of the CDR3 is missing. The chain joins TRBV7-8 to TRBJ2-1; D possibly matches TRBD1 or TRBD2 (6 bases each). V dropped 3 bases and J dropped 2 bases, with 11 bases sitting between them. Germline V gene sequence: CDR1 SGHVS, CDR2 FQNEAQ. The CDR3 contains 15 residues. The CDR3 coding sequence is TGTGCCAGCAGCTTGTGGGGGGCCACCTACAATGAGCAGTTCCTC. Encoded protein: CASSLWGATYNEQFL.

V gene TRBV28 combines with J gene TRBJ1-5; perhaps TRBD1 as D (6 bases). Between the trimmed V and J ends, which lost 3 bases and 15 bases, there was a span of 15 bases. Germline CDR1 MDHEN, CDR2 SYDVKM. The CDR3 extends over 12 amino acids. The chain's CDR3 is CASSFSGVRWHF. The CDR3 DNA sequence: TGTGCCAGCAGTTTTTCAGGGGTCCGCTGGCATTTT.

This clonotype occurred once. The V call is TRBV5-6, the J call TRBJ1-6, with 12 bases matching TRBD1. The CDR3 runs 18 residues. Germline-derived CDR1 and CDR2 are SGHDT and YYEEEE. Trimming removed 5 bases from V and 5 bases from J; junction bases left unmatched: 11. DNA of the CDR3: TGTGCCAGCAGACAGGGACAGGGGGCCGAGGAGGATAATTCACCCCTCCACTTT. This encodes CASRQGQGAEEDNSPLHF. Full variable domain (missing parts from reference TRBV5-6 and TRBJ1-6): DAGVTQSPTHLIKTRGQQVTLRCSPKSGHDTVSWYQQALGQGPQFIFQYYEEEERQRGNFPDRFSGHQFPNYSSELNVNALLLGDSALYLCASRQGQGAEEDNSPLHFGNGTRLTVT.

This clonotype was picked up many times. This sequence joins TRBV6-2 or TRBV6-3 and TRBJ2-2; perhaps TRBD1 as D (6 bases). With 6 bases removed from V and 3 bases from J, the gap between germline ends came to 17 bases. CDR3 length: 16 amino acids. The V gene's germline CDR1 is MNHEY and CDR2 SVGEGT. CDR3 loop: CASSLTSQGYTGELFF. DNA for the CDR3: TGTGCCAGCAGCCTAACTTCACAGGGATACACCGGGGAGCTGTTTTTT.

CDR3 region: CASRTGTGGVNYGYTF. The CDR3 DNA is TGTGCCAGCAGGACCGGGACAGGGGGGGTTAACTATGGCTACACCTTC. The V and J genes are TRBV2 and TRBJ1-2; 11 bases line up with TRBD1. Germline values: CDR1 SNHLY, CDR2 FYNNEI. J lost 1 base, V lost 6 bases, and 7 bases had no gene match. The CDR3 consists of 16 residues.

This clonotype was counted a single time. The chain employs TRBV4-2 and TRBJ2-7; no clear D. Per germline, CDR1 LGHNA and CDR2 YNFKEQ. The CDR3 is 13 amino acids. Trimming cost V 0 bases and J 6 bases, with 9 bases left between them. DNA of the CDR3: TGTGCCAGCAGCCAAGATAAAGGTCGCGAGCAGTACTTC. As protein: CASSQDKGREQYF.